The present T cell receptor (beta chain) was sequenced within a study of T cell changes during pregnancy in multiple sclerosis. CDR3 length equals 13 residues. CDR1 LNHDA and CDR2 SQIVND come from the germline V gene (reference sequence). Trimming took 4 bases from V and 8 from J; bases not matched to a gene: 4. Profiling relied on immunoSEQ multiplex PCR, and the TCRdb table lists in-frame clones only, not all of them. The data contain under 45,000 clones, about 87% of them singletons. The chain uses TRBV19 and TRBJ1-2; 10 bases align to TRBD1. The sequenced sample was CD4+ T cells from peripheral blood mononuclear cells, obtained in the second trimester of pregnancy. This TCR came from a female donor with multiple sclerosis, enrolled in a pregnancy study. The CDR3 DNA reads TGTGCCAGTAGTAAGGGACAGGGGAGAGGCTACACCTTC. This encodes CASSKGQGRGYTF.